This is a list of T cell receptor beta chains from one sample in a study of T cell repertoires in cytomegalovirus infection. TCRdb passed the reads through MiXCR, listing each CDR3 protein once. The repertoire consists of approximately 390,000 distinct CDR3 sequences, with about 35% occurring once and the leading ten covering about 13%. The antigens for these receptors are not known. The material sequenced was cultured PBMCs, taken from culture after CMV antigen stimulation. The receptors derive from a human donor in good health (CMV status not recorded). Some clones in this sample may be carry-over from other donors' samples. Both conserved end residues are part of each CDR3. A D gene is named only where the DNA matches it firmly. Where a row states a size, it is once, few, many or the class of an expanded clone; other rows omit it.

j_call clone_size v_call d_call cdr3_nt cdr3_aa
TRBJ1-3 NA TRBV9 NA TGTGCCAGCGCTCCTGGAGGGCTCTCTGGAAACACCATATATTTT CASAPGGLSGNTIYF
TRBJ2-3 NA TRBV7-3 NA TGTGCCAGCAGCTTAACCTCAGGGATGGGCACAGATACGCAGTATTTT CASSLTSGMGTDTQYF
TRBJ2-5 NA TRBV3-1 NA TGTGCCAGCAGCTCCCCAACTAGAAGGCCCGAGACCCAGTACTTC CASSSPTRRPETQYF
TRBJ2-1 once TRBV11-2 NA TGTGCCAGCAGCTTTGAGCGGCCTGAACACTACTACAATGAGCAGTTCTTC CASSFERPEHYYNEQFF
TRBJ2-2 NA TRBV9 NA TGTGCCAGCAGCGTAGGGGGTAGCGATTACACCGGGGAGCTGTTTTTT CASSVGGSDYTGELFF
TRBJ1-2 NA TRBV7-9 NA TGTGCCAGCAGCTTAGCCCGCCCTACCAGGCAAATTTCGCGAGGCTACACCTTC CASSLARPTRQISRGYTF
TRBJ2-1 NA TRBV7-6 TRBD1 TGTGCCAGCAGCTCCTCGACAGGGATGGAAAATGAGCAGTTCTTC CASSSSTGMENEQFF
TRBJ2-7 few TRBV12-3/TRBV12-4 NA TGTGCCAGCAGGGAACAGGGGGGAGGGTACGAGCAGTACTTC CASREQGGGYEQYF
TRBJ2-3 many TRBV7-2 NA TGTGCCAGCAGCCCAGGGACCTACACAGATACGCAGTATTTT CASSPGTYTDTQYF
TRBJ2-1 NA TRBV6-1 NA TGTGCCAGCAGTGAAGATGGTACCTCCTACAATGAGCAGTTCTTC CASSEDGTSYNEQFF
TRBJ2-4 NA TRBV7-9 NA TGTGCCAGCAGTCAGCTAGCGGAGGGGGTGTCGTACTTC CASSQLAEGVSYF
TRBJ1-5 NA TRBV27 NA TGTGCCAGCAGCCAACTAGGTAATAGCAATCAGCCCCAGCATTTT CASSQLGNSNQPQHF
TRBJ2-3 NA TRBV19 NA TGTGCCAGTAGTATTTGGGGGCCCTCAGATACGCAGTATTTT CASSIWGPSDTQYF
TRBJ2-4 NA TRBV20-1 TRBD2 TGCAGTGCTAGAGGAATTGGGGGACTAGCGGGAGATGTCGAAAACATTCAGTACTTC CSARGIGGLAGDVENIQYF